A single sample is the source of the 21 T cell receptor beta chains below, sequenced in a study of shared clonotypes between healthy human individuals. The protocol was immunoSEQ multiplex PCR, while the TCRdb copy is restricted to in-frame clones and leaves out a portion. Seen here are 950,000 to 1,200,000 clones, about 72% observed once, and the top ten hold approximately 0.9%. Material for sequencing was memory CD4+ T cells from PBMCs. Documented subset: CD45RA-negative fraction. These receptors were taken from a man younger than 35 in good health. Some clones in this sample may be carry-over from other donors' samples.

The sample holds one count of this clone. V and J are TRBV25-1 and TRBJ2-5; 11 bases fit TRBD2. CDR1 and CDR2 from the germline V gene are MGHDK and SYGVNS. This CDR3 spans 17 amino acids. Trimming removed 1 base from V and 1 base from J; junction bases left unmatched: 5. The CDR3 reads CASSEWGSGRVQETQYF. CDR3 in DNA: TGTGCCAGCAGTGAATGGGGTAGCGGGAGGGTCCAAGAGACCCAGTACTTC.

The chain is built from TRBV27 and TRBJ2-5; TRBD1 or TRBD2 may be the D gene (5 bases each). Per the germline V gene, CDR1 is MNHEY and CDR2 is SMNVEV (reference sequence). The CDR3 is made up of 15 amino acids. The ends were cut back, 2 bases at V and 1 base at J, with 11 bases in the middle. CDR3 bases: TGTGCCAGCAGTTTACGGGGCAGGGCCCAAGAGACCCAGTACTTC. The encoded protein is CASSLRGRAQETQYF.

In this sample, this clone turned up once. This chain joins TRBV7-6 and TRBJ1-2; TRBD1 matches at 12 bases. The V gene's germline CDR1 is SGHVS and CDR2 FNYEAQ. The CDR3 sequence is 14 residues long. J lost 6 bases, V lost 5 bases, and 4 bases had no gene match. CDR3 sequence: CASSTGTGGNGYTF. CDR3 sequence (DNA): TGTGCCAGCAGCACCGGGACAGGGGGCAATGGCTACACCTTC.

V and J are TRBV6-6 and TRBJ1-4; TRBD1 matches 9 bases. The CDR3 has 15 amino acids. The ends lost 7 bases at V and 7 bases at J; junction bases unmatched: 10. Germline V gene sequence: CDR1 MNHNY, CDR2 SVGAGI (reference sequence). For the CDR3, the DNA is TGTGCCAGCACCCCGGGACAGGGAGTCTCTGAAAAACTGTTTTTT. Translation: CASTPGQGVSEKLFF.

The J gene is TRBJ2-5, the V gene TRBV5-4, with D unclear. The CDR3 contains 14 residues. Trimming pared 3 bases from V and 4 bases from J, leaving 13 bases between. The germline V gene has CDR1 SGHNT and CDR2 YYREEE (reference sequence). CDR3 residues: CASSSILGSETQYF. The DNA for the CDR3 is TGTGCCAGCAGCTCCATCCTGGGGTCAGAGACCCAGTACTTC.

The rearrangement uses TRBV2 and TRBJ2-5; D uncertain. In germline, CDR1 is SNHLY, CDR2 FYNNEI. CDR3 length equals 12 residues. The CDR3 DNA reads TGTGCAGTAGAACGGAGCCAAGAGACCCAGTACTTC. Amino acid sequence: CAVERSQETQYF.

The V and J genes are TRBV27 and TRBJ2-7; the D is unclear. There are 14 residues in the CDR3. Looked up from germline, CDR1 is MNHEY and CDR2 is SMNVEV (reference sequence). Trimming stripped 0 bases from V and 5 bases from J, with 11 bases between. The CDR3 region has the DNA TGTGCCAGCAGTTTATCCGGGCCGCTTAACGAGCAGTACTTC. It codes for CASSLSGPLNEQYF.

The V and J genes are TRBV6-5 and TRBJ1-2, with 7 bases matching TRBD1. There are 14 residues in the CDR3. The trim removed 2 bases at V and 4 bases at J, leaving 4 bases unmatched. Germline CDR1 is MNHEY and CDR2 is SVGAGI. CDR3 residues: CASSYGWTGYGYTF. DNA for the CDR3: TGTGCCAGCAGTTACGGGTGGACAGGCTATGGCTACACCTTC.

The chain has TRBV5-4 and TRBJ2-7; 7 nucleotides match TRBD2. The V segment lost 6 bases and the J segment 0 bases; nucleotides outside the gene matches: 15. The CDR3 consists of 17 residues. The germline gives CDR1 SGHNT, CDR2 YYREEE (reference sequence). Here the CDR3 reads CASTDLVGTTLSYEQYF. The CDR3 nucleotides read TGTGCCAGCACCGACCTCGTGGGGACTACCCTCTCCTACGAGCAGTACTTC.

The chain carries TRBV2 and TRBJ2-5, with unresolved D. The V gene's germline CDR1 is SNHLY and CDR2 FYNNEI. V was pared by 6 bases and J by 1 base, with 12 bases between. The CDR3 covers 14 residues. The CDR3 DNA is TGTGCCAGCAGAGGAATGGCTGTCCAAGAGACCCAGTACTTC. Its protein product is CASRGMAVQETQYF.

V usage is TRBV5-4 and J usage is TRBJ1-4, with a possible D match to TRBD1 (6 bases). The CDR3 has 14 residues. Trimming shortened V by 3 bases and J by 5 bases, and 11 bases separated the two germline ends. Germline-derived CDR1 and CDR2 are SGHNT and YYREEE (reference sequence). CDR3 sequence (DNA): TGTGCCAGCAGCTACGGGACAAACAATGAAAAACTGTTTTTT. It yields the protein CASSYGTNNEKLFF.

This clone was seen a few times. This sequence joins TRBV15 and TRBJ2-7; possible D gene TRBD2, 5 bases. CDR3 length: 15 amino acids. CDR1 and CDR2 from the germline V gene are LNHNV and YYDKDF (reference sequence). Trimming shortened V by 0 bases and J by 0 bases, and 9 bases separated the two germline ends. CDR3 sequence (DNA): TGTGCCACCAGCAGAGAGAGCGGAAGCTCCTACGAGCAGTACTTC. The encoded protein is CATSRESGSSYEQYF.

The chain joins TRBV30 to TRBJ2-1; D gene uncertain. CDR3 length: 14 amino acids. Trimming removed 2 bases from V and 9 bases from J, with 17 bases in between. Germline assignment: CDR1 GTSNPN and CDR2 SVGIG (reference sequence). The CDR3 sequence is CAWSPDTAWGEQFF. The CDR3 DNA sequence: TGTGCCTGGAGTCCAGATACAGCCTGGGGTGAGCAGTTCTTC.

The chain employs TRBV7-9 and TRBJ1-4; D remains ambiguous. The CDR3 consists of 14 residues. V lost 2 bases and J 0 bases, leaving 4 bases between the germline ends. Per the germline V gene, CDR1 is SEHNR and CDR2 is FQNEAQ (reference sequence). As DNA, the CDR3 is TGTGCCAGCAGCTTATTTGCAACTAATGAAAAACTGTTTTTT. Protein: CASSLFATNEKLFF.

The table lists this clone with a few counts. The J gene is TRBJ2-2, the V gene TRBV9, with no clear D. This CDR3 has 11 residues. Trimming removed 0 bases from V and 11 bases from J, with 5 bases in between. Germline values: CDR1 SGDLS, CDR2 YYNGEE. The CDR3 here is CASSVEEELFF. The CDR3 region has the DNA TGTGCCAGCAGCGTAGAGGAAGAGCTGTTTTTT. The complete variable domain, with remaining parts taken from reference TRBV9 and TRBJ2-2, reads DSGVTQTPKHLITATGQRVTLRCSPRSGDLSVYWYQQSLDQGLQFLIQYYNGEERAKGNILERFSAQQFPDLHSELNLSSLELGDSALYFCASSVEEELFFGEGSRLTVL.

V is TRBV18 and J is TRBJ2-5, with D tentatively TRBD2 (6 bases). The CDR3 contains 14 residues. Germline lookup yields CDR1 KGHSH and CDR2 LQKENI. The germline V and J ends were trimmed by 4 bases and 2 bases, with 11 bases remaining between them. CDR3 in amino acids: CASSLRGQQETQYF. The CDR3 DNA reads as TGTGCCAGCTCACTGCGGGGCCAGCAAGAGACCCAGTACTTC.

The chain recombines TRBV7-2 with TRBJ1-2; D is unresolved. Between the trimmed V and J ends, which lost 4 bases and 5 bases, there was a span of 14 bases. The CDR3 runs to 14 residues. Germline loops: CDR1 SGHTA, CDR2 FQGNSA. The CDR3 nucleotides are TGTGCCAGCAGCTCCACAGCCTCGGGGTATGGCTACACCTTC. Amino acids: CASSSTASGYGYTF.

The chain recombines TRBV28 with TRBJ2-2, with D hard to call. The CDR3 is 13 amino acids. V dropped 4 bases and J dropped 4 bases, with 7 bases sitting between them. CDR1 MDHEN and CDR2 SYDVKM come from the germline V gene. The CDR3 sequence: CASSSRRTGELFF. CDR3 bases: TGTGCCAGCAGTTCTCGACGCACCGGGGAGCTGTTTTTT. Drawing the rest from reference TRBV28 and TRBJ2-2, the complete variable domain is DVKVTQSSRYLVKRTGEKVFLECVQDMDHENMFWYRQDPGLGLRLIYFSYDVKMKEKGDIPEGYSVSREKKERFSLILESASTNQTSMYLCASSSRRTGELFFGEGSRLTVL.

The chain has TRBV28 and TRBJ2-7, with 15 bases lining up with TRBD2. Germline CDR1 reads MDHEN; CDR2 reads SYDVKM. There are 17 residues in the CDR3. Unmatched junction bases numbered 16, after V lost 10 bases and J lost 6 bases. CDR3 sequence: CANPTPGLAGGRLEQYF. The CDR3 DNA sequence: TGTGCCAACCCGACTCCGGGACTAGCGGGAGGACGGCTCGAGCAGTACTTC.

The CDR3 DNA reads as TGTGCCAGCAGCCTAGGGGGGACAGCCTATCAGCCCCAGCATTTT. Amino acids: CASSLGGTAYQPQHF. This rearrangement joins TRBV28 to TRBJ1-5, with 7 bases fitting TRBD1. This CDR3 is built from 15 residues. Germline lookup yields CDR1 MDHEN and CDR2 SYDVKM. V was pared by 6 bases and J by 5 bases, with 10 bases of the junction left unmatched.

This clone was seen repeatedly, ten times or more. This rearrangement joins TRBV25-1 to TRBJ1-4, with D unresolved. The V gene's germline CDR1 is MGHDK and CDR2 SYGVNS. V was trimmed by 6 bases and J by 8 bases, leaving 13 bases between them. The CDR3 loop spans 13 amino acids. The CDR3, as DNA: TGTGCCAGCAGCCTACCGAACTCGGAAAAACTGTTTTTT. Amino acid sequence: CASSLPNSEKLFF.